The rows below give T cell receptor beta chains drawn from one sample of a study of blood T cell repertoires in COVID-19. Generated by immunoSEQ multiplex PCR, the TCRdb table keeps only in-frame clones and is missing some. The sample records 140,000 to 150,000 clones, 60% to 85% being singletons. Sequencing was carried out using peripheral blood. These receptors originate from a woman aged 55-70 years with acute or convalescent COVID-19. CDR3s include the opening cysteine and the closing phenylalanine or tryptophan. A D gene is named only where the DNA matches it firmly. Rows give clone size only sometimes, using once, few, many, or a class for an expanded clone.

V	D	size	J	CDR3	DNA
TRBV27	TRBD1	NA	TRBJ1-6	CASKPDRGYNSPLHF	TGTGCCAGCAAACCGGACAGGGGCTATAATTCACCCCTCCACTTT
TRBV5-5	NA	NA	TRBJ2-6	CASSFAGPGANVLTF	TGTGCCAGCAGCTTCGCGGGGCCTGGGGCCAACGTCCTGACTTTC
TRBV27	NA	NA	TRBJ2-4	CASSLGLWLAKNIQYF	TGTGCCAGCAGTTTAGGTTTATGGCTAGCCAAAAACATTCAGTACTTC
TRBV3-1/TRBV3-2	TRBD1	NA	TRBJ2-7	CASSQDDLRQGAPYEQYF	TGTGCCAGCAGCCAAGATGATTTGCGGCAGGGGGCGCCCTACGAGCAGTACTTC
TRBV11-2	NA	NA	TRBJ2-7	CASSSFWSRHHF	TGTGCCAGCAGCTCTTTTTGGAGTCGCCATCACTTC
TRBV15	NA	few	TRBJ2-3	CATSRATARKDTQYF	TGTGCCACCAGCAGAGCGACAGCGAGGAAAGATACGCAGTATTTT
TRBV3-1/TRBV3-2	NA	NA	TRBJ2-1	CASSQDQLVSQGKVQFF	TGTGCCAGCAGCCAAGATCAGTTGGTGAGTCAGGGCAAGGTGCAGTTCTTC
TRBV15	TRBD1	NA	TRBJ2-3	CATSNQGAVGDTQYF	TGTGCCACCAGCAACCAGGGGGCGGTAGGGGATACGCAGTATTTT
TRBV16	TRBD1	few	TRBJ2-7	CASSGTDYEQYF	TGTGCCAGCAGTGGGACAGACTACGAGCAGTACTTC
TRBV29-1	TRBD1	NA	TRBJ1-2	CSVDRRGPTPYGYTF	TGCAGCGTTGATCGTAGGGGGCCTACCCCCTATGGCTACACCTTC
TRBV15	NA	NA	TRBJ2-1	CATSRELFTEQFF	TGTGCCACCAGCAGAGAACTTTTCACTGAGCAGTTCTTC
TRBV6-1	NA	NA	TRBJ2-4	CASIGTGGGYIQYF	TGTGCCAGCATAGGGACGGGTGGGGGGTACATTCAGTACTTC
TRBV3-1/TRBV3-2	NA	NA	TRBJ2-5	CASSPRGETQYF	TGTGCCAGCAGCCCCCGCGGGGAGACCCAGTACTTC
TRBV28	NA	NA	TRBJ2-2	CASRPRDTGELFF	TGTGCCAGCAGGCCTCGGGACACCGGGGAGCTGTTTTTT
TRBV30	NA	NA	TRBJ2-3	CAWDGSVTQYF	TGTGCCTGGGACGGGTCCGTTACGCAGTATTTT
TRBV27	TRBD1	NA	TRBJ1-5	CASSSLTGVSNQPQHF	TGTGCCAGCAGTTCACTGACAGGGGTTAGCAATCAGCCCCAGCATTTT
TRBV5-1	NA	NA	TRBJ1-2	CASSPNGGDYGYTF	TGCGCCAGCAGCCCCAATGGGGGGGACTATGGCTACACCTTC
TRBV7-8	NA	NA	TRBJ1-5	CASSSSRGGSNQPQHF	TGTGCCAGCAGCTCGTCGCGGGGAGGGAGCAATCAGCCCCAGCATTTT
TRBV11-2	TRBD2	NA	TRBJ2-7	CASSLTGAGGSYEQYF	TGCGCCAGCAGTCTAACTGGGGCGGGAGGGTCCTACGAGCAGTACTTC
TRBV14	NA	NA	TRBJ1-5	CASSQVGRGPQHF	TGTGCCAGCAGCCAAGTAGGCAGGGGGCCCCAGCATTTT
TRBV27	TRBD1	few	TRBJ1-1	CASSLLRQGGTEAFF	TGTGCCAGCAGTTTACTCCGACAGGGAGGCACTGAAGCTTTCTTT
TRBV5-1	TRBD1	once	TRBJ1-4	CASSLYPGQVGNEKLFF	TGCGCCAGCAGCTTGTACCCAGGACAGGTGGGAAATGAAAAACTGTTTTTT
TRBV11-2	TRBD2	NA	TRBJ2-7	CASSLGLAGSYEQYF	TGTGCCAGCAGCTTAGGGCTAGCGGGATCCTACGAGCAGTACTTC
TRBV12-3/TRBV12-4	NA	NA	TRBJ2-7	CASSFLGLYEQYF	TGTGCCAGCAGTTTTTTGGGACTCTACGAGCAGTACTTC
TRBV19	NA	NA	TRBJ1-1	CASSPGTPFMRAFF	TGTGCCAGTAGTCCCGGGACACCTTTTATGAGAGCTTTCTTT
TRBV2	TRBD1	NA	TRBJ1-6	CASSEVRGQFAALHF	TGTGCCAGCAGTGAAGTGAGGGGACAGTTTGCTGCCCTCCACTTT
TRBV18	NA	NA	TRBJ2-1	CASSPPEERAGQFF	TGTGCCAGCTCACCACCCGAGGAGCGTGCGGGGCAGTTCTTC
TRBV5-6	NA	NA	TRBJ2-4	CASSLPGLAKNIQYF	TGTGCCAGCAGCTTGCCGGGACTAGCCAAAAACATTCAGTACTTC
TRBV6-5	TRBD1	NA	TRBJ1-1	CASSYAGQTNTEAFF	TGTGCCAGCAGTTACGCGGGACAGACAAACACTGAAGCTTTCTTT
TRBV2	TRBD2	few	TRBJ2-7	CASRGLAGQSSYEQYF	TGTGCCAGCAGAGGACTAGCGGGGCAAAGCTCCTACGAGCAGTACTTC
TRBV9	TRBD2	NA	TRBJ2-1	CASTAGTSGTYEQFF	TGTGCCAGCACCGCCGGAACTAGCGGGACATATGAGCAGTTCTTC